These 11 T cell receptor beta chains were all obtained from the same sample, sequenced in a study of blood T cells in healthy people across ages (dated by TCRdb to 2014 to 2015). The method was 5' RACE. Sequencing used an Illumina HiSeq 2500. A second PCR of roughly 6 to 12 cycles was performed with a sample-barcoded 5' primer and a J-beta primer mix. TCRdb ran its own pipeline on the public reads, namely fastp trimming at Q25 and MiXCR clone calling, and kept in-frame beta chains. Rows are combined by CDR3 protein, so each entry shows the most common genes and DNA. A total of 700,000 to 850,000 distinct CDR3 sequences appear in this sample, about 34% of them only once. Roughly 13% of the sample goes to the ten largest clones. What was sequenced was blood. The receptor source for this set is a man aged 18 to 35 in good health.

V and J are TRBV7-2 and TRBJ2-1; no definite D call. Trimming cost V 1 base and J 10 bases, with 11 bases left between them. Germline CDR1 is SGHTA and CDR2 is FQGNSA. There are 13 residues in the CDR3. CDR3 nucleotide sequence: TGTGCCAGCAGCTTAGTCTTACGAGGAGAGCAGTTCTTC. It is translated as CASSLVLRGEQFF. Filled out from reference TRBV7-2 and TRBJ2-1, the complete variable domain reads GAGVSQSPSNKVTEKGKDVELRCDPISGHTALYWYRQSLGQGLEFLIYFQGNSAPDKSGLPSDRFSAERTGGSVSTLTIQRTQQEDSAVYLCASSLVLRGEQFFGPGTRLTVL.

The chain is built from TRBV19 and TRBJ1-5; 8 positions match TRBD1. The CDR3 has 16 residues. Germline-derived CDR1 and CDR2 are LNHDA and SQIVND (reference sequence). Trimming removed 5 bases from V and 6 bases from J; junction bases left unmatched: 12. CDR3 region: CASSSLDRVSSQPQHF. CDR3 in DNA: TGTGCCAGTAGTTCCCTGGACAGGGTTTCCTCTCAGCCCCAGCATTTT. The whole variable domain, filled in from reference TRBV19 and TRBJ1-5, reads DGGITQSPKYLFRKEGQNVTLSCEQNLNHDAMYWYRQDPGQGLRLIYYSQIVNDFQKGDIAEGYSVSREKKESFPLTVTSAQKNPTAFYLCASSSLDRVSSQPQHFGDGTRLSIL.

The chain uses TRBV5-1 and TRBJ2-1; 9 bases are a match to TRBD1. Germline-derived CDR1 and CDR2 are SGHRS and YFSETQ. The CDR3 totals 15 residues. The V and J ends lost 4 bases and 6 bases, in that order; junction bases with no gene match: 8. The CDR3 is CASSTGTGTFNEQFF. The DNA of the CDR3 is TGCGCCAGCAGCACCGGGACAGGGACGTTCAATGAGCAGTTCTTC.

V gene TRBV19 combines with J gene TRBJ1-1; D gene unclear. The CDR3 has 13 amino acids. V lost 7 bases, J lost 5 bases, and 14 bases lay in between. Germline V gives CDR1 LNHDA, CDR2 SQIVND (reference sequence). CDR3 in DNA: TGTGCCAGTACGTACAGAAGTTTGACTGAAGCTTTCTTT. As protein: CASTYRSLTEAFF.

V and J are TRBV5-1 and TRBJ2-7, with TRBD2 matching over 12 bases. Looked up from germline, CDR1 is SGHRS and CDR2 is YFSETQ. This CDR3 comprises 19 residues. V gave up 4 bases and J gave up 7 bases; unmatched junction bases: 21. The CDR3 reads CASSRPGTSGRSSYNEQYF. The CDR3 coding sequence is TGCGCCAGCAGCCGACCCGGGACTAGCGGGCGCAGCTCCTACAATGAGCAGTACTTC.

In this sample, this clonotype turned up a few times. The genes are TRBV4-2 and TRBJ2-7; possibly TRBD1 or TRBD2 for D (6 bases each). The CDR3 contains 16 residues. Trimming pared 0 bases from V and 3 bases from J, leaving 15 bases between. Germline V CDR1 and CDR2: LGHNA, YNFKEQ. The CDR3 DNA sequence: TGTGCCAGCAGCCAAGAGGGGTCGAGGGGGGTCTACGAGCAGTACTTC. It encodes CASSQEGSRGVYEQYF.

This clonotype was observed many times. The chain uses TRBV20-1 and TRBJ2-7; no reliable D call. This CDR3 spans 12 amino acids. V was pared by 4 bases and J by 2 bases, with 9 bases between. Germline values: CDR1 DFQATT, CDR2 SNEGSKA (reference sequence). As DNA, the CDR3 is TGCAGTGCTATAGGGAATACCTACGAGCAGTACTTC. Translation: CSAIGNTYEQYF.

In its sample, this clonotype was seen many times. The DNA of the CDR3 is TGCAGCGTTGAGACAGGCGGCTCCTACGAGCAGTACTTC. This sequence encodes CSVETGGSYEQYF. V is TRBV29-1 and J is TRBJ2-7; tentatively, D is TRBD1 (6 bases). V lost 3 bases and J lost 0, with 9 bases in between. Germline assignment: CDR1 SQVTM and CDR2 ANQGSEA. The CDR3 totals 13 residues.

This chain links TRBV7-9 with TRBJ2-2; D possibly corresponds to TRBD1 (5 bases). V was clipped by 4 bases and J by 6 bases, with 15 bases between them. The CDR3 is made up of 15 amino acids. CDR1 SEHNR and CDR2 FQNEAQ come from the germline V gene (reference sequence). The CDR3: CASSSRTPGPGELFF. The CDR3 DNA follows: TGTGCCAGCAGCTCGCGGACACCCGGGCCCGGGGAGCTGTTTTTT. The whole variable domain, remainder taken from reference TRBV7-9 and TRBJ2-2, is DTGVSQNPRHKITKRGQNVTFRCDPISEHNRLYWYRQTLGQGPEFLTYFQNEAQLEKSRLLSDRFSAERPKGSFSTLEIQRTEQGDSAMYLCASSSRTPGPGELFFGEGSRLTVL.

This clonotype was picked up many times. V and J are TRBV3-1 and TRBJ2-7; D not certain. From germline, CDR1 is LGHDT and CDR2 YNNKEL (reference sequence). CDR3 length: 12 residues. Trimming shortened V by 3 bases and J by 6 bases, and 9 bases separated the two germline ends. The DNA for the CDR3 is TGTGCCAGCAGCCAGGACCTGACCGAGCAGTACTTC. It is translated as CASSQDLTEQYF.

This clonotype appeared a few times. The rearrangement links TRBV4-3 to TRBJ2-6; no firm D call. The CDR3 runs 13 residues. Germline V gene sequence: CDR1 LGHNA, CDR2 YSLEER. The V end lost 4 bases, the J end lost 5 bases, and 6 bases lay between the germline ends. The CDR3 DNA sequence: TGCGCCAGCAGCCCCGGATGGGCCAACGTCCTGACTTTC. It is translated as CASSPGWANVLTF.